This T cell receptor (beta chain) was recovered during a study of blood T cell repertoires in COVID-19. Study details: From the United States, Italy and Spain came samples of acute and convalescent COVID-19. T cells, B-cell-depleted T cells, or PBMCs provided the cDNA or gDNA that served as material.

The repertoire was sequenced with immunoSEQ multiplex PCR; TCRdb's copy has only in-frame clones and lacks some. The sample includes under 150,000 clones, around nine tenths of them seen just once. Recruits, aged roughly 18 to 90 years, lived in 24 US areas. Participant-given clinical history determined each cohort assignment. The sequenced material came from PBMCs or T cells enriched from blood (not recorded which). The TCR originated in a woman in her 30s with acute COVID-19.

Written as DNA, the CDR3 is TGTGCCAGCAGTGAAGTGACTAGCGGGATCATGCAGTATTTT. Its protein is CASSEVTSGIMQYF. The chain recombines TRBV25-1 with TRBJ2-3, with 11 bases aligning to TRBD2. After removal of 2 bases from V and 11 bases from J, the junction contained 6 bases not matched to a gene. The V gene's germline CDR1 is MGHDK and CDR2 SYGVNS. This CDR3 has 14 amino acids.